This T cell receptor (beta chain) is drawn from a study of T cells in localized non-small cell lung cancer. Study results and limitations: Higher blood T cell density went with longer overall survival. A median approximately 60 of the top 100 tumor clones appeared in adjacent lung. The study found T cell clonality highest in uninvolved adjacent lung, above tumor. Without multi-region sequencing, intratumor heterogeneity could not be excluded.

As to this clone: The antigen is not known.

The V and J ends lost 4 bases and 0 bases, in that order; junction bases with no gene match: 4. CDR3 size: 15 residues. The germline V gene has CDR1 MNHNY and CDR2 SVGAGI (reference sequence). TCRdb keeps only in-frame clones here, not all; method: immunoSEQ multiplex PCR. The sample shows roughly 58,000 clones, roughly 80% of them seen only once. The specimen comprised PBMCs, sampled before any cancer treatment. The clonotype was recovered from a man between 40 and 75 years old with stage II lung adenocarcinoma. This chain connects TRBV6-6 to TRBJ2-7; 9 bases fit TRBD1. CDR3 loop: CASSWDRVSSYEQYF. The CDR3 DNA is TGTGCCAGCAGTTGGGACAGGGTGAGCTCCTACGAGCAGTACTTC.